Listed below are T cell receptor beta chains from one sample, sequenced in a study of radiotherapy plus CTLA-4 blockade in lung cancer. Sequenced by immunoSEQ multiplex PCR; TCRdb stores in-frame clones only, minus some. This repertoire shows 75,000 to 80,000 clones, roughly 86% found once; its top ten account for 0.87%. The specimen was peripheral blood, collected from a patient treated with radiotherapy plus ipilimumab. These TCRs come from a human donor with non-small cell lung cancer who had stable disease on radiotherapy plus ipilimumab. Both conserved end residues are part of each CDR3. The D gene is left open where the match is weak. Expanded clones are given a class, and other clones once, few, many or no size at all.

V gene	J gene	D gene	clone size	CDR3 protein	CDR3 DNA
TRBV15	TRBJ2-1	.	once	CATSVGQPYNEQFF	TGTGCCACCAGCGTAGGACAGCCTTACAATGAGCAGTTCTTC
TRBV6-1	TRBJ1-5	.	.	CASSETSGDPQPQHF	TGTGCCAGCAGTGAAACCTCCGGGGATCCCCAGCCCCAGCATTTT
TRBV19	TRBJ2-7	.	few	CASSINGDGEQYF	TGTGCCAGTAGTATCAACGGAGACGGCGAGCAGTACTTC
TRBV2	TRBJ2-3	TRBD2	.	CASSEGGTATDTQYF	TGTGCCAGCAGTGAGGGGGGGACGGCGACAGATACGCAGTATTTT
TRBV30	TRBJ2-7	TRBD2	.	CALTSSSYEQYF	TGTGCCTTGACTAGCTCCTCCTACGAGCAGTACTTC
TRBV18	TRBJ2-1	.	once	CASSPQDGGEQFF	TGTGCCAGCTCACCCCAAGACGGGGGTGAGCAGTTCTTC
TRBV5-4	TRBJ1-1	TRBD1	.	CASSLVGTGDTEAFF	TGTGCCAGCAGCTTGGTGGGGACAGGGGACACTGAAGCTTTCTTT
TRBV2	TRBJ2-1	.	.	CASRTTGSRLNYNEQFF	TGTGCCAGCAGGACAACAGGGTCCCGTCTAAACTACAATGAGCAGTTCTTC
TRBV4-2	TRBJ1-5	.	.	CASSQDRAAARPQHF	TGTGCCAGCAGCCAAGATCGGGCGGCGGCACGGCCCCAGCATTTT
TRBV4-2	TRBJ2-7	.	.	CASSHGQTSSYEQYF	TGTGCCAGCAGCCATGGGCAGACCAGCTCCTACGAGCAGTACTTC
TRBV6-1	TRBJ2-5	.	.	CASSDSGRAREETQYF	TGTGCCAGCAGTGATAGTGGGCGTGCGAGGGAAGAGACCCAGTACTTC
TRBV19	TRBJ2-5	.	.	CASNEGNGETQYF	TGTGCCAGTAACGAGGGGAACGGAGAGACCCAGTACTTC
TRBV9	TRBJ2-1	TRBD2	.	CASSVPGTSISSSYNEQFF	TGTGCCAGCAGCGTACCTGGGACTAGCATATCGAGCTCCTACAATGAGCAGTTCTTC
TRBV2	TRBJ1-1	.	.	CASSEAGGTAFF	TGTGCCAGCAGTGAAGCGGGAGGAACAGCTTTCTTT
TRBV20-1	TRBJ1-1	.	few	CSATGNTEAFF	TGCAGTGCTACTGGGAACACTGAAGCTTTCTTT
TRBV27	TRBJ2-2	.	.	CASSAGPNTGELFF	TGTGCCAGCAGTGCCGGCCCGAACACCGGGGAGCTGTTTTTT
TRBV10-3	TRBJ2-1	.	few	CAISADSPINEQFF	TGTGCCATCAGTGCTGACAGTCCCATCAATGAGCAGTTCTTC
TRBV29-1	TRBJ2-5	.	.	CSVEEGPRVVQETQYF	TGCAGCGTTGAAGAGGGGCCCAGGGTTGTTCAAGAGACCCAGTACTTC
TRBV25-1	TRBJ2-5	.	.	CASSVQGNVGETQYF	TGTGCCAGCAGTGTACAGGGTAATGTGGGAGAGACCCAGTACTTC
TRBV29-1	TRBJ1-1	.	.	CSVYLRGLDTEAFF	TGCAGCGTCTACTTGAGGGGGTTGGACACTGAAGCTTTCTTT
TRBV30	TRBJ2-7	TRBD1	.	CAWRRQGLGEQYF	TGTGCCTGGAGGAGACAGGGTTTAGGCGAGCAGTACTTC
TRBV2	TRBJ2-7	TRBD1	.	CASSQRTGKAYEQYF	TGTGCCAGCAGCCAGAGGACAGGGAAGGCCTACGAGCAGTACTTC
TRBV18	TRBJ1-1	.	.	CASSPRGGLAFF	TGTGCCAGCTCACCACGGGGGGGCCTGGCTTTCTTT
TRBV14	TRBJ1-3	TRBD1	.	CASRTGQPISYSGNTIYF	TGTGCCAGCAGGACGGGACAGCCGATAAGCTACTCTGGAAACACCATATATTTT
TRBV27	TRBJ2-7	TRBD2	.	CASSSGGTLREQYF	TGTGCCAGCAGTTCGGGGGGGACTTTAAGAGAGCAGTACTTC
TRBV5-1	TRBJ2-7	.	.	CASSLAGVPGPYEQYF	TGCGCCAGCAGCTTGGCTGGGGTTCCCGGTCCCTACGAGCAGTACTTC
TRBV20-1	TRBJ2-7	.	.	CSAQDAYEQYF	TGCAGTGCCCAGGACGCCTACGAGCAGTACTTC
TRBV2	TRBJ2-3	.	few	CASSTFQGNTQYF	TGTGCCAGCAGTACTTTCCAGGGAAATACGCAGTATTTT
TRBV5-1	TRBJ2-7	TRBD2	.	CASSPGGTSGGNEQYF	TGCGCCAGCAGCCCAGGTGGGACTAGCGGGGGGAACGAGCAGTACTTC
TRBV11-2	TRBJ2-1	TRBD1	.	CASSPRDRGYEQFF	TGTGCCAGCAGCCCCCGGGACAGGGGTTATGAGCAGTTCTTC
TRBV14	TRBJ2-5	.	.	CASSRRSRSETQYF	TGTGCCAGCAGCAGACGGTCTCGATCTGAGACCCAGTACTTC
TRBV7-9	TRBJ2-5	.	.	CASSLVTALQETQYF	TGTGCCAGCAGCTTAGTTACGGCGCTACAAGAGACCCAGTACTTC
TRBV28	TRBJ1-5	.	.	CASGGSNQPQHF	TGTGCCAGCGGGGGTAGCAATCAGCCCCAGCATTTT
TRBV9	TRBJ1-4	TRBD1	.	CASSVGWGQGSNEKLFF	TGTGCCAGCAGCGTAGGGTGGGGACAGGGGAGTAATGAAAAACTGTTTTTT
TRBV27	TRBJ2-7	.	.	CANNLECEQYF	TGTGCCAACAATTTAGAGTGCGAGCAGTACTTC
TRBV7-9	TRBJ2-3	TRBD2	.	CASSLGRARDTQYF	TGTGCCAGCAGCCTTGGGAGGGCACGGGATACGCAGTATTTT
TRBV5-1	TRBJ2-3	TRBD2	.	CASSGLAATTDTQYF	TGCGCCAGCAGCGGACTAGCGGCTACCACAGATACGCAGTATTTT
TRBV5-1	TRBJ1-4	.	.	CASSLGATNEKLFF	TGCGCCAGCAGCTTGGGGGCGACTAATGAAAAACTGTTTTTT
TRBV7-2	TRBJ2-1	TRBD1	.	CASSLGTGTGVGNEQFF	TGTGCCAGCAGCTTAGGTACCGGGACAGGGGTTGGCAATGAGCAGTTCTTC
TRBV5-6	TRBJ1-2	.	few	CASSLVLPMRYTF	TGTGCCAGCAGCTTGGTGTTGCCTATGCGCTACACCTTC
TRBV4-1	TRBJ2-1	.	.	CASSPWILGHEQFF	TGCGCCAGCAGCCCCTGGATACTAGGCCATGAGCAGTTCTTC
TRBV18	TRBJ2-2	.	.	CASSNRNTGELFF	TGTGCCAGCTCAAACAGGAACACCGGGGAGCTGTTTTTT
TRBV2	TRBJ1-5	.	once	CASSGIGARSNQPQHF	TGTGCCAGCAGCGGTATAGGGGCGAGAAGCAATCAGCCCCAGCATTTT
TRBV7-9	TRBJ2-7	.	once	CASSWGSGAYEQYF	TGTGCCAGCAGCTGGGGTTCAGGGGCCTACGAGCAGTACTTC
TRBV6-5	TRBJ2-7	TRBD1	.	CASSYAGQGVYEQYF	TGTGCCAGCAGTTACGCGGGACAGGGGGTCTACGAGCAGTACTTC